The sample holds a few counts of the clone carrying this TCR beta chain. As yet, its antigen is unknown. TCR alpha and TCR beta cDNA libraries carrying sample barcodes and UMIs were produced by 5'RACE using constant-segment primers. From the 5' RACE reads, TCRdb called clonotypes with MiXCR, one entry per CDR3 protein. The table shows some 45,000 distinct CDR3 sequences, with 25% to 35% occurring only once. The CDR3 totals 15 residues. The sample originates from a study of T-cell memory formation after mild COVID-19. Overall study findings and caveats: Pre-infection memory contained some responding clones, which suggested that cross-reactive memory had joined. Those CD4+ clones that contracted were mainly in CM and EM (CD8+ ones in EMRA). There was a balanced CD4/CD8 profile in clones contracting day 15 to 85, and later expanders leaned CD4+.

This TCR was sampled from a man aged 18 to 30 who had mild COVID-19 (a few samples of this study predate the infection). Cell type and time point are not known. V and J are TRBV21-1 and TRBJ2-7; the table assigns TRBD1, which was not confirmed against the DNA. TRBV21-1 is listed as a pseudogene. The sample comprised PBMCs or a T cell subset sorted from them (not recorded which). The CDR3 loop is CASSNYRERTYEQYF. The CDR3 DNA follows: TGTGCCAGCAGCAACTACAGGGAGAGGACCTACGAGCAGTACTTC.